These 10 T cell receptor beta chains were all obtained from the same sample, sequenced in a study of T cells in Graves' hyperthyroidism and ophthalmopathy. Amplification targeted TCR beta CDR3 regions from RNA transcripts. HTBI primers drove first-round RT-PCR of the TCR CDR3. TCRdb used MiXCR to reprocess the multiplex PCR reads, holding one entry per CDR3 protein. The profile shows around 340,000 distinct CDR3 sequences, 15% to 20% of them singletons. The source material was blood. The receptor set was obtained from a woman between 40 and 50 years old with Graves' ophthalmopathy.

The table lists this clonotype with a few counts. In nucleotides, the CDR3 is TGTGCCAGCAGCTACCGGAGCCAAGAGACCCAGTACTTC. This translates into CASSYRSQETQYF. V usage is TRBV7-2 and J usage is TRBJ2-5; D is ambiguous. V dropped 4 bases and J dropped 1 base, with 7 bases sitting between them. In germline, CDR1 is SGHTA, CDR2 FQGNSA. The CDR3 sequence is 13 residues long. The full variable domain, its missing parts supplied by reference TRBV7-2 and TRBJ2-5, is GAGVSQSPSNKVTEKGKDVELRCDPISGHTALYWYRQSLGQGLEFLIYFQGNSAPDKSGLPSDRFSAERTGGSVSTLTIQRTQQEDSAVYLCASSYRSQETQYFGPGTRLLVL.

This clonotype showed up many times. DNA of the CDR3: TGCGCCAGCAGCTCCTCGACAGGGCCCGACACTGAAGCTTTCTTT. Protein product: CASSSSTGPDTEAFF. The J gene is TRBJ1-1, the V gene TRBV5-1, with TRBD1 matching 7 bases. Trimming at V came to 3 bases and at J to 3 bases, leaving 8 bases not matched to a gene. Germline CDR1 reads SGHRS; CDR2 reads YFSETQ. This CDR3 region has 15 residues. Combining the CDR3 with reference TRBV5-1 and TRBJ1-1 gives the whole variable domain KAGVTQTPRYLIKTRGQQVTLSCSPISGHRSVSWYQQTPGQGLQFLFEYFSETQRNKGNFPGRFSGRQFSNSRSEMNVSTLELGDSALYLCASSSSTGPDTEAFFGQGTRLTVV.

This clonotype was seen at least ten times. The V call is TRBV18, the J call TRBJ1-2; no definite D call. The CDR3 is 13 amino acids. Germline V gene lookup returns CDR1 KGHSH and CDR2 LQKENI. V lost 0 bases, J lost 7 bases, and 9 bases lay in between. CDR3 sequence: CASSPPAGFGYTF. Written as DNA, the CDR3 is TGTGCCAGCTCACCACCGGCCGGGTTTGGCTACACCTTC. The full variable domain, in which reference TRBV18 and TRBJ1-2 provide the parts outside the CDR3, is NAGVMQNPRHLVRRRGQEARLRCSPMKGHSHVYWYRQLPEEGLKFMVYLQKENIIDESGMPKERFSAEFPKEGPSILRIQQVVRGDSAAYFCASSPPAGFGYTFGSGTRLTVV.

This clonotype has at least ten counts. This sequence joins TRBV5-1 and TRBJ2-7; D possibly matches TRBD1 or TRBD2 (5 bases each). Germline V gene sequence: CDR1 SGHRS, CDR2 YFSETQ. The V end was cut by 0 bases, the J end by 5 bases, with 15 bases between. This CDR3 region has 15 residues. The CDR3 nucleotides read TGCGCCAGCAGCTTGGGGGGACGCCAGGGAAACGAGCAGTACTTC. Protein sequence: CASSLGGRQGNEQYF.

This clonotype was observed at least ten times. The gene calls are TRBV19 and TRBJ1-2; D not certain. Germline V gives CDR1 LNHDA, CDR2 SQIVND (reference sequence). The CDR3 totals 15 residues. V lost 5 bases, J lost 2 bases, and 15 bases lay in between. The CDR3 bases are TGTGCCAGTAGTTATCTGGTGGCAGCGAACTATGGCTACACCTTC. Translated: CASSYLVAANYGYTF.

In this sample, this clonotype turned up a few times. The chain links TRBV6-2 or TRBV6-3 to TRBJ2-1, with 8 bases that match TRBD1. This CDR3 is 15 amino acids long. J lost 12 bases, V lost 6 bases, and 16 bases had no gene match. Germline CDR1 is MNHEY and CDR2 is SVGEGT. The CDR3 reads CASSHGTGPRGSQFF. The CDR3, as DNA: TGTGCCAGCAGCCATGGGACAGGCCCAAGGGGATCGCAGTTCTTC.

There are many counts of this clonotype. The chain carries TRBV10-3 and TRBJ1-1; D gene ambiguous. The V gene lost 1 base and the J gene lost 4 bases, with 10 bases spanning the gap. Germline V gene data show CDR1 as ENHRY and CDR2 as SYGVKD. The CDR3 runs 14 residues. This CDR3 reads CAISELQGSTEAFF. Written as DNA, the CDR3 is TGTGCCATCAGTGAGTTGCAAGGATCCACTGAAGCTTTCTTT.

This clonotype has a count of ten or more. The V and J genes are TRBV6-2 or TRBV6-3 and TRBJ2-7; 10 bases match TRBD2. The germline V gene has CDR1 MNHEY and CDR2 SVGEGT. The V segment lost 8 bases and the J segment 6 bases; nucleotides outside the gene matches: 13. This CDR3 contains 15 residues. The CDR3 region has the DNA TGTGCCAGCGGGATCGGGCTAGCGGGAGTGGGCGAGCAGTACTTC. Amino acid sequence: CASGIGLAGVGEQYF.

This clonotype was seen ten or more times. The chain links TRBV9 to TRBJ2-3, with TRBD2 matching over 7 bases. CDR1 SGDLS and CDR2 YYNGEE come from the germline V gene. The CDR3 totals 16 residues. J gave up 3 bases and V 0 bases, and 7 bases lay outside the gene matches. The CDR3 nucleotides read TGTGCCAGCAGCGTAGACCTAGCGGTTCGAACAGATACGCAGTATTTT. Its protein is CASSVDLAVRTDTQYF.

The rearrangement joins TRBV6-1 to TRBJ1-6; 7 nucleotides align to TRBD1. Germline V lookup: CDR1 MNHNS, CDR2 SASEGT. The length of the CDR3 is 17 residues. The junction had 10 bases not matched to a gene; V was cut back by 4 bases and J by 4 bases. CDR3 sequence reads: CASSVNRGVEYNSPLHF. The DNA of the CDR3 is TGTGCCAGCAGTGTAAACAGGGGAGTAGAGTATAATTCACCCCTCCACTTT.